This T cell receptor (beta chain) was identified in a study of blood T cell repertoires in COVID-19. At the level of the study: Samples of COVID-19 (acute and convalescent) were obtained from the United States, Italy and Spain.

This clone was observed a handful of times. The CDR3 has 15 residues. The trim removed 5 bases at V and 6 bases at J, leaving 9 bases unmatched. In germline, CDR1 is SGHTA, CDR2 FQGTGA. The method was immunoSEQ multiplex PCR; TCRdb's version includes in-frame clones alone and lacks a portion of them. In the table there are more than 300,000 clones, around 89% of which are singletons. The rearrangement links TRBV7-3 to TRBJ2-2; TRBD1 matches 7 bases. The TCR was taken from a young woman who had recovered from COVID-19. Source material: PBMCs or T cells enriched from blood (not recorded which). DNA for the CDR3: TGTGCCAGCAGCGCGTACAGGGGTTCGGCCGGGGAGCTGTTTTTT. Protein sequence: CASSAYRGSAGELFF.